Here is one T cell receptor (beta chain) with its context. The record originates from a study of blood T cell repertoires in COVID-19. Looking at the study overall: The study drew acute and convalescent COVID-19 samples from the United States, Italy and Spain. The analysed material was cDNA or gDNA that came from T cells, B-cell-depleted T cells, or PBMCs.

Source study methods: From reference gene primer amplification, estimates of nucleated cell counts were derived. Here immunoSEQ multiplex PCR was the method, and the copy in TCRdb shows in-frame clones only, minus some. V and J calls and clone size are copied from that table; D and trimming were computed from the DNA. This table holds 110,000 or so clones, 86% found once. The CDR3 is made up of 12 amino acids. Looked up from germline, CDR1 is LNHDA and CDR2 is SQIVND (reference sequence). V lost 5 bases to trimming and J lost 10 bases; unmatched junction nucleotides: 4. Sequenced sample: peripheral blood. This clonotype was obtained from a man in his sixties or seventies who had recovered from COVID-19. The chain links TRBV19 to TRBJ2-1; TRBD2 matches 8 bases. Here the CDR3 reads CASSVREGEQFF. As DNA, the CDR3 is TGTGCCAGTAGTGTCCGGGAGGGAGAGCAGTTCTTC.